This note documents a single T cell receptor (beta chain) sequence. PCR primers comprised 60 Vbeta and 13 Jbeta primers. Measured with immunoSEQ multiplex PCR; TCRdb has only the in-frame clones, and not every one. The sample records 150,000 to 250,000 clones, 75% to 85% being singletons. This sample was included in a study of cytomegalovirus exposure and HLA in healthy donors. The germline V gene has CDR1 LGHNT and CDR2 FRNRAP. CDR3 length: 18 amino acids. V lost 3 bases and J lost 0, with 18 bases in between. Material: PBMCs. The chain has TRBV12-5 and TRBJ1-5; perhaps TRBD1 as D (6 bases). The sequence came from a girl under 18 in good health and CMV-seropositive. The CDR3: CASGFSPKQGYSNQPQHF. CDR3 DNA: TGTGCTAGTGGTTTCAGCCCAAAACAGGGCTATAGCAATCAGCCCCAGCATTTT.